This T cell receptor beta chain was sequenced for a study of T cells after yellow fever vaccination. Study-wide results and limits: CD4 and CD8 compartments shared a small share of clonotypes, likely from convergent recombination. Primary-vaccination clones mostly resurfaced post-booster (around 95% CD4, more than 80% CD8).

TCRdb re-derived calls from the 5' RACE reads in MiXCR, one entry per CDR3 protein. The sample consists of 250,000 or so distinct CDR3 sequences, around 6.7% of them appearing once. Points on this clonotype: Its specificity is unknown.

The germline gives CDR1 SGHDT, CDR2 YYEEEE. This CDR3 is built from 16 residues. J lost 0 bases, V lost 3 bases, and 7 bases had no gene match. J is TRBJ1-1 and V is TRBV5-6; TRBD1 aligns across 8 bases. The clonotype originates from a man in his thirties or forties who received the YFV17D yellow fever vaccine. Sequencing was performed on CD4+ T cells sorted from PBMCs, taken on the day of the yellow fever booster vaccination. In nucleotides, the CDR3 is TGTGCCAGCAGCTGGGAAGGGACAGGCTTGAACACTGAAGCTTTCTTT. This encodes CASSWEGTGLNTEAFF.